Below, 13 T cell receptor beta chains from the same sample are listed, as sequenced in a study of PD-1 blockade in classical Hodgkin lymphoma. Profiling relied on immunoSEQ multiplex PCR, and the TCRdb table lists in-frame clones only, not all of them. The table records under 130,000 clones, roughly nine tenths of them present only once. Sample time point: cycle 4 day 1 (C4D1), after 6 weeks of nivolumab. Each of the patients experienced relapse following autologous stem cell transplantation, and their brentuximab vedotin exposure differed. This material consisted of peripheral blood mononuclear cells (PBMCs), taken before the fourth cycle of nivolumab. The receptors stem from a human donor with classical Hodgkin lymphoma.

The chain combines TRBV6-5 with TRBJ2-7, with a possible D match to TRBD2 (6 bases). V shed 5 bases and J shed 10 bases, with 12 bases lying between them. CDR1 is MNHEY, CDR2 SVGAGI, per germline. This CDR3 contains 11 residues. Here the CDR3 reads CASSGTGVQYF. CDR3 nucleotide sequence: TGTGCCAGCAGTGGCACGGGAGTACAGTACTTC.

The J gene is TRBJ2-5, the V gene TRBV6-7, with D perhaps matching TRBD1 or TRBD2 (7 bases each). TRBV6-7 is sorted into the ORF group, with uncertain function. V was trimmed by 7 bases and J by 5 bases, leaving 20 bases between them. The CDR3 length is 15 residues. The CDR3 DNA follows: TGTGCCAGCACGCGGAAGCAGGGGGGGGAGGAGACCCAGTACTTC. Amino acid sequence: CASTRKQGGEETQYF.

J is TRBJ2-7 and V is TRBV5-6; possible D gene TRBD1, 6 bases. The CDR3 runs to 15 residues. Trimming left V 4 bases short and J 6 bases short, with 20 bases between. Germline assignment: CDR1 SGHDT and CDR2 YYEEEE. The CDR3 coding sequence is TGTGCCAGCAGCCCGGCGGCAGGGGCGAGAGGCGAGCAGTACTTC. It specifies CASSPAAGARGEQYF. Full variable domain (rest looked up from reference TRBV5-6 and TRBJ2-7): DAGVTQSPTHLIKTRGQQVTLRCSPKSGHDTVSWYQQALGQGPQFIFQYYEEEERQRGNFPDRFSGHQFPNYSSELNVNALLLGDSALYLCASSPAAGARGEQYFGPGTRLTVT.

J is TRBJ2-2 and V is TRBV7-6; the match to TRBD2 covers 9 bases. J lost 1 base, V lost 5 bases, and 17 bases had no gene match. Germline V gene data show CDR1 as SGHVS and CDR2 as FNYEAQ. The CDR3 contains 20 residues. The CDR3 DNA sequence: TGTGCCAGCAGCCATTATTCCCGGCTAGCGGGAAAAAAGAACACCGGGGAGCTGTTTTTT. Protein sequence: CASSHYSRLAGKKNTGELFF.

The rearrangement uses TRBV4-1 and TRBJ2-1; D gene uncertain. The CDR3 is made up of 15 amino acids. V lost 1 base and J lost 6, with 13 bases in between. Germline V gene sequence: CDR1 MGHRA, CDR2 YSYEKL. The CDR3 spells CASSQVELSGNEQFF. The DNA of the CDR3 is TGCGCCAGCAGCCAAGTGGAACTTTCAGGCAATGAGCAGTTCTTC.

This clone has a single count. CDR3 sequence: CASSLQKGQNYGYTF. CDR3 nucleotides: TGTGCCAGCAGCTTGCAAAAGGGACAGAACTATGGCTACACCTTC. V usage is TRBV7-8 and J usage is TRBJ1-2; TRBD1 aligns across 7 bases. The germline V gene has CDR1 SGHVS and CDR2 FQNEAQ. The CDR3 extends over 15 amino acids. Germline trimming cut 3 bases from V and 2 bases from J; bases unmatched to any gene: 6.

V gene TRBV29-1 combines with J gene TRBJ2-7, with 8 bases aligning to TRBD1. CDR1 and CDR2 (germline): SQVTM, ANQGSEA. The trim removed 3 bases at V and 1 base at J, leaving 2 bases unmatched. This CDR3 has 13 amino acids. CDR3 nucleotides: TGCAGCGTTGAGACAGGGGATTCCTACGAGCAGTACTTC. Amino acids: CSVETGDSYEQYF.

This chain connects TRBV4-1 to TRBJ2-1; D is possibly TRBD1 (5 bases). The CDR3 runs 16 residues. The V gene lost 3 bases and the J gene lost 4 bases, with 16 bases spanning the gap. Germline V gene sequence: CDR1 MGHRA, CDR2 YSYEKL. CDR3 in DNA: TGCGCCAGCAGCCAGACCATAAGGGGTCTTTACAATGAGCAGTTCTTC. As protein: CASSQTIRGLYNEQFF.

The chain combines TRBV5-1 with TRBJ2-1; 10 bases line up with TRBD2. Germline CDR1 SGHRS, CDR2 YFSETQ. The ends lost 3 bases at V and 4 bases at J; junction bases unmatched: 13. This CDR3 contains 18 residues. The CDR3 reads CASSYPSGSPPIYNEQFF. The CDR3 DNA sequence: TGCGCCAGCAGCTACCCTAGCGGGAGTCCCCCGATTTACAATGAGCAGTTCTTC.

This rearrangement joins TRBV9 to TRBJ2-7; TRBD1 might be the D (7 bases). This CDR3 comprises 13 residues. Trimming left V 5 bases short and J 1 base short, with 10 bases between. Per the germline V gene, CDR1 is SGDLS and CDR2 is YYNGEE. CDR3 region: CASSAGGSYEQYF. In DNA, the CDR3 is TGTGCCAGCAGTGCAGGGGGGTCCTACGAGCAGTACTTC.

The chain combines TRBV10-3 with TRBJ2-7; the D gene is possibly TRBD2 (6 bases). This CDR3 has 14 residues. CDR1 ENHRY and CDR2 SYGVKD come from the germline V gene. V was shortened by 8 bases and J by 6 bases, with 20 bases between the two germline ends. DNA of the CDR3: TGTGCCATCTGGGGCGGAGTGGGGAGGAGCGAGCAGTACTTC. This gives the protein CAIWGGVGRSEQYF.

V gene TRBV30 combines with J gene TRBJ1-1; no clear D. This CDR3 is 13 amino acids long. V gave up 7 bases and J gave up 0 bases, with 12 bases separating them. Germline loops: CDR1 GTSNPN, CDR2 SVGIG (reference sequence). Here the CDR3 reads CASIHGMNTEAFF. As DNA, the CDR3 is TGTGCCTCGATACATGGGATGAACACTGAAGCTTTCTTT.

This clone came up once. This sequence joins TRBV10-2 and TRBJ2-3; 10 nucleotides align to TRBD2. Unmatched junction bases numbered 8, after V lost 6 bases and J lost 2 bases. The length of the CDR3 is 16 residues. Germline V gene data show CDR1 as WSHSY and CDR2 as SAAADI. CDR3 loop: CASRRGGTSATDTQYF. The CDR3 DNA reads as TGCGCCAGCAGGAGGGGGGGGACTAGCGCCACAGATACGCAGTATTTT.